The clone carrying this TCR beta chain was picked up a small number of times. Antigen specificity is unknown. The sample belongs to a study of blood T cells in healthy people across ages. Study-level findings and limits: The long-lived group displayed more naive CD4+ cells, plus higher diversity, than the aged donors did.

Around 10 milliliters of peripheral blood were drawn from each donor. The amount of total RNA extracted per sample was at least 6 micrograms. The length of the CDR3 is 16 residues. Germline V lookup: CDR1 MDHEN, CDR2 SYDVKM. Between the trimmed V and J ends, which lost 6 bases and 0 bases, there was a span of 16 bases. With a J-beta primer mix and a sample-barcoded 5' primer, a second PCR ran roughly 6 to 11 cycles. TCRdb reprocessed the 5' RACE reads with MiXCR, giving one entry per CDR3 protein. This repertoire shows hundreds of thousands of distinct CDR3 sequences, under 25% found once; its top ten account for roughly 3.6%.

Sample: blood. This TCR came from a man in his sixties or seventies in good health. V is TRBV28 and J is TRBJ2-3, with D possibly TRBD1 on 7 matching bases. CDR3 loop: CASSLPTGTSTDTQYF. DNA of the CDR3: TGTGCCAGCAGCCTTCCGACAGGGACTAGCACAGATACGCAGTATTTT.